This T cell receptor (beta chain) is drawn from a study of cytomegalovirus exposure and HLA in healthy donors. The PCR used 60 Vbeta and 13 Jbeta primers. TCRdb's table, derived via immunoSEQ multiplex PCR, lists solely in-frame clones and lacks some. Of approximately 130,000 clones listed, roughly 84% were seen once; the top ten hold 1% to 1.5%. Note on this clone: Its antigen remains unknown.

Study-level points and caveats: Later on, an analysis tied roughly 17,000 TCR beta sequences to HLA alleles at 0.05 false discovery rate.

V was clipped by 2 bases and J by 10 bases; unmatched bases: 14. This CDR3 is built from 16 residues. From germline, CDR1 is MNHEY and CDR2 SVGAGI. This sequence joins TRBV6-5 and TRBJ2-1, with 7 bases lining up with TRBD2. This TCR was recovered from a girl aged 2-10 years in good health and CMV-seronegative. Sequencing was done on a sample of PBMCs. The CDR3 DNA is TGTGCCAGCAGTTACAGACGCGGGAGTAGTCTTCGGGAGCAGTTCTTC. It translates to CASSYRRGSSLREQFF.